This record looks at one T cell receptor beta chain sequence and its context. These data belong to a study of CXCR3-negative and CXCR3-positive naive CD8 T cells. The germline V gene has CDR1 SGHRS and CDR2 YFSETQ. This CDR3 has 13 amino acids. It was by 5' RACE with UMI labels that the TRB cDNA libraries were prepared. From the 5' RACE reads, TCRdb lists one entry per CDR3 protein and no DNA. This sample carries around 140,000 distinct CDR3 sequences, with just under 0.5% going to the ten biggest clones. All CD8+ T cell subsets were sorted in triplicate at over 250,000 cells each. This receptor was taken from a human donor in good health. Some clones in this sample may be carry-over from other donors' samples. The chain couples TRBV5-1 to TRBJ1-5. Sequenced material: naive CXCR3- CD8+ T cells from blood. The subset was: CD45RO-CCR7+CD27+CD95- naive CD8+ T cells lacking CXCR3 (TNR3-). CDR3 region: CASSLVVNQPQHF.